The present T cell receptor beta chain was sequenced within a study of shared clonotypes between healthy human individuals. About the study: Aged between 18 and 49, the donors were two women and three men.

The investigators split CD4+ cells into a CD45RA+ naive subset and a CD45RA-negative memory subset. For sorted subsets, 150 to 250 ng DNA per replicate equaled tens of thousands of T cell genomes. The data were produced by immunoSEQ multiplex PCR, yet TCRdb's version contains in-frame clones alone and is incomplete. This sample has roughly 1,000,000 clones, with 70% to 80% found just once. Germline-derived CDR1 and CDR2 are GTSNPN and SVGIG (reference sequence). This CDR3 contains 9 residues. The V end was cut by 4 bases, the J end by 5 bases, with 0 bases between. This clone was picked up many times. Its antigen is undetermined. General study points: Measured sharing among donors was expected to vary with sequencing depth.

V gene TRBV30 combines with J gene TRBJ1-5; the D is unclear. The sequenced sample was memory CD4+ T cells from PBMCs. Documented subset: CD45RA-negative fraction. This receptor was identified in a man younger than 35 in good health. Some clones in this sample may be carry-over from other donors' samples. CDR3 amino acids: CAWNQPQHF. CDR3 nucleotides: TGTGCCTGGAATCAGCCCCAGCATTTT.